This T cell receptor beta chain was sequenced for a study of blood T cell repertoires in COVID-19. Background on the study: PBMCs, B-cell-depleted T cells, or T cells were the source of the cDNA or gDNA that made up the material.

Participant age was roughly 18 to 89 years, and participants resided in around 24 US areas. In the original analysis: Amplified reference gene primers provided the basis for estimating nucleated cell counts. Libraries were prepared by immunoSEQ multiplex PCR; TCRdb keeps only in-frame clonotypes and omits some of them. V, J and clone size were drawn from that table, and D and trimming were deduced from the DNA. The table includes 280,000 or so clones, 85% detected once. J gave up 6 bases and V 0 bases, and 9 bases lay outside the gene matches. From germline, CDR1 is LNHNV and CDR2 YYDKDF (reference sequence). This CDR3 contains 17 residues.

The TCR comes from a woman aged 50 to 60 who had recovered from COVID-19. Specimen: PBMCs or T cells enriched from blood (not recorded which). The V gene is TRBV15, the J gene TRBJ2-1, with 9 bases fitting TRBD1. Here the CDR3 DNA reads TGTGCCACCAGCAGAGAAAGGACAGGGGCGGTGGTCAATGAGCAGTTCTTC. Its translation: CATSRERTGAVVNEQFF. The full variable domain, with the rest looked up from reference TRBV15 and TRBJ2-1, is DAMVIQNPRYQVTQFGKPVTLSCSQTLNHNVMYWYQQKSSQAPKLLFHYYDKDFNNEADTPDNFQSRRPNTSFCFLDIRSPGLGDTAMYLCATSRERTGAVVNEQFFGPGTRLTVL.